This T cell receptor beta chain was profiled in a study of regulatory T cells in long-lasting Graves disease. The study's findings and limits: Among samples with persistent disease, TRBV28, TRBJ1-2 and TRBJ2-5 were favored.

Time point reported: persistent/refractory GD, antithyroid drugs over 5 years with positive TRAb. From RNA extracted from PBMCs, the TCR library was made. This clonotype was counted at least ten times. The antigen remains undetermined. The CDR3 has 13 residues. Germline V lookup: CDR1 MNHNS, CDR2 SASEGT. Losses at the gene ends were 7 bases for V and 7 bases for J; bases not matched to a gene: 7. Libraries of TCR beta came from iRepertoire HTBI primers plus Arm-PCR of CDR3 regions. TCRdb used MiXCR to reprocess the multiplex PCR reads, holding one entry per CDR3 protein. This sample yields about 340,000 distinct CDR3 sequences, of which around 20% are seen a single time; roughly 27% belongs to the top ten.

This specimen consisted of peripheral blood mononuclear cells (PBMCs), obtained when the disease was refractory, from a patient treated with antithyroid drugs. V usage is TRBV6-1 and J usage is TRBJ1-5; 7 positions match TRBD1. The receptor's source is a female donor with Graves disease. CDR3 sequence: CASTQGVGQPQHF. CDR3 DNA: TGTGCCAGCACTCAGGGGGTCGGACAGCCCCAGCATTTT.